Detailed here is one T cell receptor beta chain. Antigen: not known. The germline gene is not matched at one end of the junction; a read error may be the cause. Axillary draining lymph nodes of breast cancer patients supplied the node samples. TCRdb passed the multiplex PCR reads through MiXCR, listing each CDR3 protein once. The sample carries 150,000 to 200,000 distinct CDR3 sequences, approximately 33% recorded once. This sample is part of a study of breast tumors, draining lymph nodes, adjacent tissues. Germline CDR1 reads SEHNR; CDR2 reads FQNEAQ (reference sequence). The CDR3 consists of 14 residues. Study results and caveats: Data fit most tumor T cells coming from lymph node, expanding in tumor.

V is TRBV7-9 and J is TRBJ2-2, with D possibly matching TRBD2 (7 bases). The source is a female donor with breast cancer. Some clones in this sample may be carry-over from other donors' samples. Sequenced input: axillary lymph node tissue. CDR3 region: CASSMGGRRYEQFF. The CDR3 region has the DNA TGTGCCAGCTCCATGGGGGGGCGACGATACGAGCAGTTTTTT.